This is a list of T cell receptor beta chains from one sample in a study of early stage breast cancer tumors. Repertoires were generated with immunoSEQ multiplex PCR, while TCRdb's copy carries only in-frame clones and drops some. Among some 5,000 clones, around 61% were seen once, and the ten largest hold around 17%. Sequenced sample: breast tumor tissue. These TCRs come from a person in their fifties with breast cancer. The CDR3 runs from the conserved cysteine through the conserved F or W. The D gene is left open where the match is weak. Clone size is shown for a subset of rows, as once, few, many or a class of expanded clone.

j_call,v_call,d_call,clone_size,cdr3_nt,cdr3_aa
TRBJ2-7,TRBV19,-,-,TGTGCCAGTAGTATCCGGCTGACATACGAGCAGTACTTC,CASSIRLTYEQYF
TRBJ1-1,TRBV10-3,-,-,TGTGCCAGCGGGGGAAACACTGAAGCTTTCTTT,CASGGNTEAFF
TRBJ1-2,TRBV6-5,TRBD1,few,TGTGCCAGCAGTGGACAGGGTAACTATGGCTACACCTTC,CASSGQGNYGYTF
TRBJ2-5,TRBV5-1,TRBD2,-,TGCGCCAGCAGCCGGGGACTAGCGGGGAGAGAGACCCAGTACTTC,CASSRGLAGRETQYF
TRBJ2-5,TRBV7-8,TRBD2,-,TGTGCCAGCAGCTTAGGTAGCGGGGGGTCCGGGGAGACCCAGTACTTC,CASSLGSGGSGETQYF
TRBJ2-1,TRBV5-4,-,-,TGTGCCAGCAGCTTCAAATTGGGACTGACCGACAATGAGCAGTTCTTC,CASSFKLGLTDNEQFF
TRBJ2-7,TRBV29-1,TRBD1,large,TGCAGCGTTGAAGTCCCAACGGGGAAGGGGGCCTCCTACGAGCAGTACTTC,CSVEVPTGKGASYEQYF
TRBJ2-2,TRBV6-1,TRBD2,-,TGTGCCAGCAGCCCGTCTAGCGGGGGTAGCGGGGAGCTGTTTTTT,CASSPSSGGSGELFF
TRBJ1-1,TRBV7-9,-,-,TGTGCCAGCAGCTTAACGGACGGCACTGAAGCTTTCTTT,CASSLTDGTEAFF
TRBJ2-2,TRBV9,TRBD1,-,TGTGCCAGCAGCGCGAGACAGGGGTCCGGGGAGCTGTTTTTT,CASSARQGSGELFF
TRBJ2-5,TRBV5-8,TRBD2,once,TGTGCCAGCCGTCTGGCGGGGGTGGAGACCCAGTACTTC,CASRLAGVETQYF
TRBJ2-5,TRBV30,-,once,TGTGCCTGGAGTGGCAGTCGGAGTTGGGGGTTACAAGAGACCCAGTACTTC,CAWSGSRSWGLQETQYF
TRBJ1-2,TRBV11-3,TRBD1,-,TGTGCCAGCAGCCCCGGGACAGGGGCTGGCTACACCTTC,CASSPGTGAGYTF
TRBJ2-1,TRBV20-1,-,-,TGCAGTGCAGACCGCGTCAATGAGCAGTTCTTC,CSADRVNEQFF
TRBJ2-5,TRBV25-1,TRBD1,-,TGTGCCAGCAGGGACAGGGACCAAGAGACCCAGTACTTC,CASRDRDQETQYF
TRBJ2-5,TRBV7-9,-,-,TGTGCCAGCAGCTTAGCGATGTTAGCCGGGGAGACCCAGTACTTC,CASSLAMLAGETQYF
TRBJ2-3,TRBV5-4,TRBD2,-,TGTGCCAGCAGCTTACGGTCCGGGAGGCTGGGAGATACGCAGTATTTT,CASSLRSGRLGDTQYF
TRBJ2-7,TRBV15,-,-,TGTGCCACCAGCAGAGACAGTTACGAGCAGTACTTC,CATSRDSYEQYF
TRBJ2-1,TRBV11-2,TRBD2,-,TGTGCCAGCAGCCGCAAGGGGCGGGAGGGGAAAGACAATGAGCAGTTCTTC,CASSRKGREGKDNEQFF
TRBJ2-1,TRBV11-3,-,few,TGTGCCAGCACCCCTCGAGGGGGGTCCTACAATGAGCAGTTCTTC,CASTPRGGSYNEQFF
TRBJ2-2,TRBV19,-,-,TGTGCCAGTAGTATTGGTGGGGCGAACACCGGGGAGCTGTTTTTT,CASSIGGANTGELFF
TRBJ2-7,TRBV4-3,TRBD1,-,TGCGCCAGCAGCCAAGAGGACAGGGTGGAGGAGCAGTACTTC,CASSQEDRVEEQYF
TRBJ1-5,TRBV5-4,-,few,TGTGCCAGCAGCAGGGGGGGGGAGAACAATCAGCCCCAGCATTTT,CASSRGGENNQPQHF
TRBJ1-1,TRBV27,-,-,TGTGCCAGCGTTGGGGGACACCAGGGGAACACTGAAGCTTTCTTT,CASVGGHQGNTEAFF
TRBJ2-3,TRBV2,TRBD2,few,TGTGCCAGCACTAGCGGGACGAGCACAGATACGCAGTATTTT,CASTSGTSTDTQYF
TRBJ2-1,TRBV5-1,TRBD2,-,TGCGCCAGCAGCTTTAACGTTTTAGCGGGAGGCCTCAATGAGCAGTTCTTC,CASSFNVLAGGLNEQFF
TRBJ2-1,TRBV5-1,TRBD2,-,TGCGCCAGCAGCACCGGCGGGGGAACTGAGCAGTTCTTC,CASSTGGGTEQFF
TRBJ1-3,TRBV15,-,once,TGTGCCACCAGCGGAACAGGCTCTGGAAACACCATATATTTT,CATSGTGSGNTIYF
TRBJ2-1,TRBV11-2,-,-,TGTGCCAGCAGCTTAGAGAGGGGGACCTACAATGAGCAGTTCTTC,CASSLERGTYNEQFF
TRBJ2-3,TRBV7-9,-,few,TGTGCCAGCAGCCTGCAGGGGATGGGCACAGATACGCAGTATTTT,CASSLQGMGTDTQYF
TRBJ2-1,TRBV5-5,TRBD2,-,TGTGCCAGCAGCCCCGGACTAGCGGGAGTAGCCTACAATGAGCAGTTCTTC,CASSPGLAGVAYNEQFF
TRBJ1-1,TRBV12-5,-,-,TGTGCTAGTGGTTTGGCGTTATCTGGCACTGAAGCTTTCTTT,CASGLALSGTEAFF
TRBJ1-2,TRBV30,-,-,TGTGCCTGGAGTGACGGCAGTAACTATGGCTACACCTTC,CAWSDGSNYGYTF
TRBJ2-2,TRBV27,TRBD2,-,TGTGCCAGCAGGAGGGGAGCGGGGCCGAAAACCGGGGAGCTGTTTTTT,CASRRGAGPKTGELFF
TRBJ2-3,TRBV6-5,TRBD1,medium-sized,TGTGCCAGCGCGGACAGGGGGAACACAGATACGCAGTATTTT,CASADRGNTDTQYF
TRBJ1-2,TRBV7-9,-,-,TGTGCCACCTCGCTGATCTCAGGTGGCTACACCTTC,CATSLISGGYTF